This T cell receptor beta chain stems from a study of tumor-infiltrating lymphocytes in primary liver carcinoma. Using a constant-region primer together with ProtoScript II reverse transcriptase, TCR beta cDNA was made from around 500 ng of total RNA. Researchers made the TCR beta libraries by running three nested multiplex PCR rounds with slightly modified ARM-PCR. TRBV1-TRBV30 forward and Cbeta reverse primers drove the first two roughly 9-cycle rounds. MiXCR, run by TCRdb on the multiplex PCR reads, gives a single entry per CDR3 protein. The sample records a few hundred thousand distinct CDR3 sequences, almost 60% being singletons. The researchers obtained blood RNA from unsorted whole blood and also extracted germline DNA. This clonotype has ten or more counts. The germline V gene has CDR1 SGHAT and CDR2 FQNNGV. V lost 1 base to trimming and J lost 7 bases; unmatched junction nucleotides: 12. This CDR3 is built from 17 residues.

This TCR was recovered from a woman in her thirties with primary liver carcinoma and hepatitis B virus infection. Sequences were obtained from peripheral blood. The chain recombines TRBV11-2 with TRBJ2-1; 8 bases match TRBD1. CDR3 nucleotide sequence: TGTGCCAGCAGCTTAGTACTCCGGGCAGGGGGCCGGAATGAGCAGTTCTTC. The encoded protein is CASSLVLRAGGRNEQFF.